This T cell receptor (beta chain) was recovered during a study of blood T cell repertoires in COVID-19 (dated by TCRdb to the early 2020s). For context, the study as a whole: The collaborator samples originated in the United States, Italy and Spain and spanned the acute and convalescent phases of COVID-19. A de-identified subject ID, COVID-19 status, age in years and sex were almost always included in the sample metadata. The prospective study material was composed of cDNA or gDNA derived from T cells, B-cell-depleted T cells, or PBMCs. The samples were drawn from two sources: the first 160 participants of the ongoing ImmuneRACE study, and about 1,300 subjects contributed by 6 global collaborators. Where HLA class I and class II types were available, the types were taken from metadata supplied by the sample provider, not from assay-based typing. The repertoires were released in a freely available public database intended as a resource for research on the immune response to SARS-CoV-2. Deeply sampled blood TCRbeta repertoires from subjects exposed to, actively infected with, or recovered from COVID-19 were included in the dataset. Paper-wide results and their limitations: The quantity of clinical and demographic metadata differed by source and by participant and was supplied without curation.

The immunoSEQ Assay, a bias-controlled multiplex PCR, was used to amplify TCRbeta CDR3 regions from genomic DNA. Per the authors' processing: The number of nucleated cells in each sample was estimated from the amplification of reference gene primers within the assay. To quantify the absolute abundance of each unique TCRbeta CDR3 rearrangement, sequence reads were collapsed and filtered. For each sample, productive Simpson clonality was calculated as the square root of Simpson's diversity index across productive rearrangements. TCRdb's version of the immuneACCESS table is confined to in-frame rearrangements and falls short of the full clone set. An unresolved V gene accounts for under half of the shortfall where checked; the remainder is of unknown origin. The V and J calls and clone size are taken from that table; D and trimming were inferred from the DNA. This sample has 380,000 or so clones in its table, and 70% to 90% of those were observed once. The ten most abundant clones make up roughly 6.6% of the sample.

In Seattle, one collaborating source enrolled patients while the infection was active and tracked those patients longitudinally over the course of disease. Whole blood was collected in K2EDTA tubes by collaborating institutions according to the institutions' own protocols. For TCRbeta analysis, collaborator samples were shipped as frozen whole blood, as isolated PBMCs, or as DNA extracted from either sample type. The CDR3 numbers 16 residues from cysteine through phenylalanine. Only CDR3 DNA remains: 48 bases, in frame from the first base. V is pruned by 4 bases and J by 2 bases, leaving 8 bases of the junction without a gene match. The germline V gene encodes CDR1 SGHRS and CDR2 YFSETQ. This clone was recorded only once. Its specific antigen is unknown. The sample holds no much larger clone one base away, and base qualities are not on file.

Rearrangement joined TRBV5-1 to TRBJ2-7; 11 bases in the junction line up with TRBD1. Sequencing input: peripheral blood. The sequence derives from a woman aged 55 to 70 with COVID-19, enrolled during active disease. CDR3 loop: CASSHAGTGGPYEQYF. The nucleotide sequence is given as TGCGCCAGCAGCCACGCCGGGACAGGGGGGCCCTACGAGCAGTACTTC. Reference TRBV5-1 and TRBJ2-7 proteins supply the regions before and after the CDR3; the full variable domain is: KAGVTQTPRYLIKTRGQQVTLSCSPISGHRSVSWYQQTPGQGLQFLFEYFSETQRNKGNFPGRFSGRQFSNSRSEMNVSTLELGDSALYLCASSHAGTGGPYEQYFGPGTRLTVT.